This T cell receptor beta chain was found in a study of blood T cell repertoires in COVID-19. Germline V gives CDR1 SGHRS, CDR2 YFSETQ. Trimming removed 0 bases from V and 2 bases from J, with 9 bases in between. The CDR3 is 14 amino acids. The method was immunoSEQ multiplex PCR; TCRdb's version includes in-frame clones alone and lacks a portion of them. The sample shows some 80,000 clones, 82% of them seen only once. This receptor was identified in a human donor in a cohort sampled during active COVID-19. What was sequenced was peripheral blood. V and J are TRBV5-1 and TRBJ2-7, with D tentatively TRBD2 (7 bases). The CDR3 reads CASSLVGGPYEQYF. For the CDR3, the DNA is TGCGCCAGCAGCTTGGTGGGGGGGCCCTACGAGCAGTACTTC.